The T cell receptor (beta chain) described here comes from a study of CD8+ T cells in alopecia areata. About the research overall: Tofacitinib exposure lasted 6 to 18 months, followed by 6 months off drug. Findings and caveats of the study: With patients, TCR sharing proved less clear than in mice, a difference possibly related to HLA.

Specimens obtained from alopecia areata patients comprised lesional scalp punch biopsies and peripheral blood. From PBMCs, CD4+ and CD8+ T cells were sorted. RNA, once extracted, was reverse transcribed into cDNA for use as the sequencing template. Sequencing used immunoSEQ multiplex PCR; TCRdb keeps in-frame clones, though not all of them. The sample holds about 150,000 clones, more than 40% seen once. Turning to this clone: Its specificity is unknown.

The germline V gene encodes CDR1 SGHRS and CDR2 YFSETQ. CDR3 length: 15 residues. The V and J ends lost 0 bases and 6 bases respectively, with 13 bases between them. The receptor was derived from a human donor with alopecia areata. The rearrangement uses TRBV5-1 and TRBJ2-1, with D tentatively TRBD1 (5 bases). Sequencing was done on a sample of CD4+ T cells sorted from blood. CDR3 protein: CASSLEQVVINEQFF. CDR3 sequence (DNA): TGCGCCAGCAGCTTGGAACAGGTTGTCATCAATGAGCAGTTCTTC. The full variable domain, with the rest looked up from reference TRBV5-1 and TRBJ2-1, is KAGVTQTPRYLIKTRGQQVTLSCSPISGHRSVSWYQQTPGQGLQFLFEYFSETQRNKGNFPGRFSGRQFSNSRSEMNVSTLELGDSALYLCASSLEQVVINEQFFGPGTRLTVL.